This TCR beta chain was recovered during a study of cytomegalovirus exposure and HLA in healthy donors. Primers included in the PCR were 60 Vbeta and 13 Jbeta primers. Here immunoSEQ multiplex PCR was the method, and the copy in TCRdb shows in-frame clones only, minus some. Among some 140,000 clones listed, around 79% were seen once. The CDR3 is 13 amino acids. In germline, CDR1 is SQVTM, CDR2 ANQGSEA. The V end lost 6 bases, the J end lost 4 bases, and 13 bases lay between the germline ends. The source of this sequence is a female donor in good health and CMV-seronegative. The sample comprised PBMCs. The genes are TRBV29-1 and TRBJ2-1; weak D call: TRBD1 (6 bases). DNA of the CDR3: TGCAGCGTGGGGGCAGGGCCTTACAATGAGCAGTTCTTC. Its protein product is CSVGAGPYNEQFF.